The entry below describes one T cell receptor (beta chain). This CDR3 contains 17 residues. This entry belongs to a study of blood T cell repertoires in COVID-19. Study-wide background: From the United States, Italy and Spain came samples of acute and convalescent COVID-19. PBMCs, B-cell-depleted T cells, or T cells provided the cDNA or gDNA that made up the material.

In the source study's methods: Amplifying reference gene primers gave estimates of nucleated cell counts. Sequencing used immunoSEQ multiplex PCR; TCRdb keeps in-frame clones, though not all of them. V, J and clone size are those of that table, while D and trimming were read from the DNA. The sample consists of some 200,000 clones, nearly 90% of them appearing once. The V gene is TRBV21-1, the J gene TRBJ2-3; the table's D call, TRBD2, was not checked against the DNA. TRBV21-1 is a known pseudogene. The receptor's source is a man in his sixties with active or convalescent COVID-19. Sequencing input: peripheral blood. DNA of the CDR3: TGTGCCAGCAGCAAAGCTCTAGCGGGGGGGTCCACAGATACGCAGTATTTT. This translates into CASSKALAGGSTDTQYF.